These 15 T cell receptor beta chains were sequenced from one sample in a study of blood T cell repertoires in COVID-19. The repertoire was sequenced with immunoSEQ multiplex PCR; TCRdb's copy has only in-frame clones and lacks some. The table has over 200,000 clones, about 89% seen once. Sequenced: PBMCs or T cells enriched from blood (not recorded which). All receptors derive from a man aged 40-49 years who had recovered from COVID-19.

The table lists this clone with a count of one. The CDR3 reads CASSRDYLNTEAFF. The CDR3, as DNA: TGTGCCAGCTCACGGGACTATTTGAACACTGAAGCTTTCTTT. The chain uses TRBV18 and TRBJ1-1; maybe TRBD1 (5 bases). Between the trimmed V and J ends, which lost 4 bases and 0 bases, there was a span of 9 bases. The CDR3 consists of 14 residues. CDR1 and CDR2 from the germline V gene are KGHSH and LQKENI.

This chain connects TRBV5-5 to TRBJ2-7, with D perhaps matching TRBD1 (5 bases). Between the trimmed V and J ends, which lost 2 bases and 10 bases, there was a span of 13 bases. The length of the CDR3 is 12 residues. Germline CDR1 SGHKS, CDR2 YYEKEE (reference sequence). This chain's CDR3 is CASSFDRSSQYF. The CDR3 DNA reads TGTGCCAGCAGCTTCGACAGATCGTCCCAGTACTTC.

The V call is TRBV9, the J call TRBJ2-1, with TRBD2 matching over 9 bases. The germline CDR1 and CDR2 sequences are SGDLS and YYNGEE. This CDR3 comprises 18 residues. Germline trimming cut 1 base from V and 6 bases from J; bases unmatched to any gene: 14. As DNA, the CDR3 is TGTGCCAGCAGCGTATTTCTCCCAGCGGGAGGATCGGGCAATGAGCAGTTCTTC. It codes for CASSVFLPAGGSGNEQFF.

The chain couples TRBV12-3 or TRBV12-4 to TRBJ1-2; 8 bases agree with TRBD1. The CDR3 spans 13 residues. Trimming cost V 5 bases and J 7 bases; bases outside gene matches: 6. The CDR3 DNA is TGTGCCAGCAGTCCAGACAGGGGCTCTGGCTACACCTTC. This codes for CASSPDRGSGYTF.

The J gene is TRBJ1-2, the V gene TRBV19, with a weak D call TRBD1 (5 bases). V was trimmed by 6 bases and J by 8 bases, leaving 22 bases between them. CDR1 and CDR2 (germline): LNHDA, SQIVND (reference sequence). The length of the CDR3 is 15 residues. The CDR3 DNA reads TGTGCCAGTAGCACCCCCCGGCGGGGGATGGGAGGCTACACCTTC. Protein sequence: CASSTPRRGMGGYTF. The full variable domain, in which reference TRBV19 and TRBJ1-2 provide the parts outside the CDR3, is DGGITQSPKYLFRKEGQNVTLSCEQNLNHDAMYWYRQDPGQGLRLIYYSQIVNDFQKGDIAEGYSVSREKKESFPLTVTSAQKNPTAFYLCASSTPRRGMGGYTFGSGTRLTVV.

This clone was picked up a small number of times. V usage is TRBV4-3 and J usage is TRBJ1-2; D might be TRBD1 (5 bases). Germline CDR1 LGHNA, CDR2 YSLEER. V was trimmed by 0 bases and J by 2 bases, leaving 10 bases between them. CDR3 size: 15 residues. CDR3 protein: CASSQELQGNYGYTF. CDR3 nucleotides: TGCGCCAGCAGCCAAGAGTTGCAGGGCAACTATGGCTACACCTTC.

This chain's CDR3 is CASSLEARVYTEAFF. CDR3 DNA sequence: TGTGCCAGCAGCTTAGAGGCCAGGGTATACACTGAAGCTTTCTTT. The chain couples TRBV7-2 to TRBJ1-1, with D tentatively TRBD1 (5 bases). Germline values: CDR1 SGHTA, CDR2 FQGNSA. The CDR3 is 15 amino acids. The V and J ends lost 1 base and 3 bases respectively, with 12 bases between them.

V gene TRBV5-1 combines with J gene TRBJ1-6; 10 bases are shared with TRBD1. This CDR3 is built from 15 residues. V gave up 4 bases and J gave up 9 bases; unmatched junction bases: 7. Looked up from germline, CDR1 is SGHRS and CDR2 is YFSETQ. This chain's CDR3 is CASSGDRGRGSPLHF. The CDR3 nucleotides read TGCGCCAGCAGCGGGGACAGGGGACGGGGTTCACCCCTCCACTTT.

V gene TRBV10-2 combines with J gene TRBJ2-7, with a weak D call TRBD1 (6 bases). The CDR3 totals 12 residues. Germline loops: CDR1 WSHSY, CDR2 SAAADI. V was cut by 7 bases and J by 6 bases, with 13 bases left in between. CDR3 DNA: TGCGCCAGCACTGATTACAGGGCCGAGCAGTACTTC. It encodes CASTDYRAEQYF.

This chain uses TRBV6-5 with TRBJ2-1, with a tentative D call TRBD1 (5 bases). The germline V and J ends were trimmed by 6 bases and 0 bases, with 12 bases remaining between them. This CDR3 has 15 amino acids. The germline gives CDR1 MNHEY, CDR2 SVGAGI. The CDR3 region is CASRLDRSSYNEQFF. CDR3 coding DNA: TGTGCCAGCAGATTAGACAGAAGCTCCTACAATGAGCAGTTCTTC.

The chain joins TRBV11-2 to TRBJ2-6; 8 bases match TRBD1. The germline CDR1 and CDR2 sequences are SGHAT and FQNNGV. This CDR3 comprises 19 residues. The V and J ends lost 1 base and 0 bases, in that order; junction bases with no gene match: 8. The DNA for the CDR3 is TGTGCCAGCAGCTTAGGTTTGGGACAGGCTAGCTCTGGGGCCAACGTCCTGACTTTC. The encoded protein is CASSLGLGQASSGANVLTF.

V gene TRBV13 combines with J gene TRBJ1-2; maybe TRBD1 (5 bases). The germline V and J ends were trimmed by 0 bases and 3 bases, with 20 bases remaining between them. The CDR3 has 18 amino acids. CDR1 is PRHDT and CDR2 is FYEKMQ in the germline V gene (reference sequence). The CDR3 reads CASSLGGEAGLIYYGYTF. The CDR3 coding sequence is TGTGCCAGCAGCTTAGGGGGCGAAGCAGGGCTAATCTACTATGGCTACACCTTC.

Remarks on this clone: This same CDR3 is encoded by further DNA sequences in the sample. This rearrangement joins TRBV27 to TRBJ1-2; D is perhaps TRBD1 (6 bases). The germline V and J ends were trimmed by 2 bases and 4 bases, with 8 bases remaining between them. This CDR3 has 13 amino acids. The V gene's germline CDR1 is MNHEY and CDR2 SMNVEV (reference sequence). The CDR3 spells CASSLTGSYGYTF. The CDR3 DNA is TGTGCCAGCAGTTTAACAGGGAGCTATGGCTACACCTTC.

This clone was seen just once. The chain has TRBV19 and TRBJ1-1; 7 nucleotides agree with TRBD1. J gave up 9 bases and V 4 bases, and 8 bases lay outside the gene matches. The CDR3 has 13 residues. Per the germline V gene, CDR1 is LNHDA and CDR2 is SQIVND (reference sequence). The CDR3 coding sequence is TGTGCCAGTAGTACCCAACCGGGACAGCAAGCTTTCTTT. Encoded protein: CASSTQPGQQAFF.

This chain uses TRBV5-1 with TRBJ2-5, with TRBD2 identical over 12 bases. The CDR3 is 15 amino acids. V lost 5 bases and J lost 0; bases outside the gene matches: 2. CDR1 is SGHRS and CDR2 is YFSETQ in the germline V gene. The CDR3: CASSLAGGYQETQYF. The CDR3 nucleotides are TGCGCCAGCAGTCTAGCGGGGGGGTACCAAGAGACCCAGTACTTC.